Each of the 8 T cell receptor beta chains below was sequenced from the same sample in a study of cytomegalovirus exposure and HLA in healthy donors. It was with 60 Vbeta and 13 Jbeta primers that the PCR ran. Data came from immunoSEQ multiplex PCR; TCRdb stores just in-frame clones and leaves some out. In the table there are 160,000 or so clones, approximately 81% of which are singletons. The specimen was PBMCs. These receptors were collected from a man aged 50 to 60 in good health and CMV-seropositive.

The V call is TRBV18, the J call TRBJ1-4, with 10 bases identical to TRBD1. The CDR3 is 17 amino acids. Germline V CDR1 and CDR2: KGHSH, LQKENI. V shed 3 bases and J 6 bases; nucleotides not matched to a gene: 10. CDR3 sequence: CASSPSRGQGVDEKLFF. DNA for the CDR3: TGTGCCAGCTCACCTTCAAGAGGACAGGGGGTTGATGAAAAACTGTTTTTT.

The V and J genes are TRBV5-1 and TRBJ1-2, with TRBD1 identical over 7 bases. V shed 0 bases, J shed 4 bases, and the junction held 9 bases outside the gene matches. Germline V gene lookup returns CDR1 SGHRS and CDR2 YFSETQ. The CDR3 extends over 16 amino acids. Here the CDR3 DNA reads TGCGCCAGCAGCTTGGCCGGGGCAGGGGGAAGCTATGGCTACACCTTC. Protein sequence: CASSLAGAGGSYGYTF.

The chain employs TRBV5-4 and TRBJ1-2, with 7 positions matching TRBD1. The CDR3 consists of 13 residues. With 6 bases clipped from V and 2 bases from J, the junction kept 4 bases outside the gene matches. The germline V gene has CDR1 SGHNT and CDR2 YYREEE (reference sequence). Here the CDR3 reads CASTQDRNYGYTF. The CDR3 DNA reads as TGTGCCAGCACCCAGGACAGGAACTATGGCTACACCTTC.

The chain is built from TRBV5-8 and TRBJ2-7; the D gene is possibly TRBD2 (5 bases). Germline assignment: CDR1 SGHTS and CDR2 YDEGEE. Trimming pared 0 bases from V and 2 bases from J, leaving 9 bases between. CDR3 length: 14 amino acids. In DNA, the CDR3 is TGTGCCAGCAGCTTGGGGGGAGCTCCCTACGAGCAGTACTTC. It specifies CASSLGGAPYEQYF.

The V gene is TRBV11-2, the J gene TRBJ2-3, with D possibly being TRBD2 (6 bases). The ends were cut back, 1 base at V and 11 bases at J, with 10 bases in the middle. CDR3 length: 12 amino acids. Looked up from germline, CDR1 is SGHAT and CDR2 is FQNNGV. As DNA, the CDR3 is TGTGCCAGCAGCTTAGTCCGGGAGTGGCAGTATTTT. Its translation: CASSLVREWQYF.

J is TRBJ2-1 and V is TRBV7-3; TRBD2 matches at 7 bases. Unmatched junction bases numbered 8, after V lost 2 bases and J lost 7 bases. There are 15 residues in the CDR3. CDR1 and CDR2 (germline): SGHTA, FQGTGA. The CDR3 DNA follows: TGTGCCAGCAGCTTATCTGCGGGAGTGAATAATGAGCAGTTCTTC. This gives the protein CASSLSAGVNNEQFF.

The chain couples TRBV5-1 to TRBJ2-5; 8 bases align to TRBD2. J was trimmed by 2 bases and V by 3 bases; bases with no gene match: 9. Germline V gene lookup returns CDR1 SGHRS and CDR2 YFSETQ. The CDR3 loop spans 16 amino acids. CDR3 sequence: CASSSIPSGGQETQYF. In DNA, the CDR3 is TGCGCCAGCAGCTCGATTCCGAGCGGGGGACAAGAGACCCAGTACTTC.

The genes are TRBV4-3 and TRBJ2-1, with D tentatively TRBD2 (5 bases). The CDR3 covers 15 residues. Germline CDR1 and CDR2: LGHNA and YSLEER. V shed 3 bases and J shed 7 bases, with 16 bases lying between them. This chain's CDR3 is CASSHGSGIVNEQFF. As DNA, the CDR3 is TGCGCCAGCAGCCACGGTTCGGGGATCGTGAATGAGCAGTTCTTC.